The present entry profiles one T cell receptor (beta chain) with its context. The assay was immunoSEQ multiplex PCR, and TCRdb's table has in-frame clones only and misses some. The data hold some 130,000 clones, with around nine tenths observed a single time. Germline CDR1 SGHDN, CDR2 FVKESK. The CDR3 is 12 residues long. V was pared by 0 bases and J by 11 bases, with 8 bases between. The data are from a study of control samples from healthy donors and cancer patients. The sample was PBMCs. V is TRBV14 and J is TRBJ2-1, with unresolved D. The origin of this receptor is a man aged 50-59 years with head and neck cancer. The CDR3, as DNA: TGTGCCAGCAGCCAAGACAACACAAAGCAGTTCTTC. This sequence encodes CASSQDNTKQFF.